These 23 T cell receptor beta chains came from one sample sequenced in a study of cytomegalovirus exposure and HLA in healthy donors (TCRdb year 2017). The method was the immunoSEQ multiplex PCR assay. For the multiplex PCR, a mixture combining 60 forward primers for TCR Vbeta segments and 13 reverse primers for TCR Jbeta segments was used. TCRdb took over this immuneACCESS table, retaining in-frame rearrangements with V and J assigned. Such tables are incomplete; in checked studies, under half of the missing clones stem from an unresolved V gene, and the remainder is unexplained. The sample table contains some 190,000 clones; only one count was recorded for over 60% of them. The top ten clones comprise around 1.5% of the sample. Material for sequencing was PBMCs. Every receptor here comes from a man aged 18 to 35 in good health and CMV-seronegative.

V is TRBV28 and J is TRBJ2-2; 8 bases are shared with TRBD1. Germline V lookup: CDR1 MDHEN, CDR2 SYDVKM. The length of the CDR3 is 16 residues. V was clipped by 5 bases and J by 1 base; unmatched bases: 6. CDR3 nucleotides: TGTGCCAGCAGTCTCCCCGGGACAGGGAACACCGGGGAGCTGTTTTTT. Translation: CASSLPGTGNTGELFF.

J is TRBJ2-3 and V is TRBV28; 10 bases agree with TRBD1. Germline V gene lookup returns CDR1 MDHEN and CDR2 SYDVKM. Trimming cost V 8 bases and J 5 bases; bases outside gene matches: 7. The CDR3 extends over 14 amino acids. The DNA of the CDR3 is TGTGCCAGCCGACAGGGGGCGGGGGAAGATACGCAGTATTTT. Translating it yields CASRQGAGEDTQYF.

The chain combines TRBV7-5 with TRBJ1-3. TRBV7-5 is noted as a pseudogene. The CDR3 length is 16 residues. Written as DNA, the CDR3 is TGTGCCAGAAGCTCGGGGTGGACCCTCCCTGGAAACACCATATATTTT. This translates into CARSSGWTLPGNTIYF.

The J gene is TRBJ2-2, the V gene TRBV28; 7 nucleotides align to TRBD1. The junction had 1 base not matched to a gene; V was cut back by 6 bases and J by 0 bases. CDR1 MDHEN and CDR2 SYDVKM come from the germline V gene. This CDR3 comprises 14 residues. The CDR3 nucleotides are TGTGCCAGCAGGCAGGGGGCGAACACCGGGGAGCTGTTTTTT. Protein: CASRQGANTGELFF.

CDR3 nucleotide sequence: TGTGCCAGCAGTTTACGTCTCCTACTTACTGGCTACACCTTC. Translated, it gives CASSLRLLLTGYTF. This chain joins TRBV28 and TRBJ1-2; D is ambiguous. The CDR3 sequence is 14 residues long. Germline CDR1 and CDR2: MDHEN and SYDVKM. Between the trimmed V and J ends, which lost 2 bases and 7 bases, there was a span of 14 bases.

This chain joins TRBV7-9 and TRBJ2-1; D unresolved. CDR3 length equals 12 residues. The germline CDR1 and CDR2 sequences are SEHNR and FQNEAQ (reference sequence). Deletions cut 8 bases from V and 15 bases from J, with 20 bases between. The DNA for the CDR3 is TGTGCCAGCCAATCCCCAGACTCCTCCACGTTCTTC. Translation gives CASQSPDSSTFF. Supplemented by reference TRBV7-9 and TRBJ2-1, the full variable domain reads DTGVSQNPRHKITKRGQNVTFRCDPISEHNRLYWYRQTLGQGPEFLTYFQNEAQLEKSRLLSDRFSAERPKGSFSTLEIQRTEQGDSAMYLCASQSPDSSTFFGPGTRLTVL.

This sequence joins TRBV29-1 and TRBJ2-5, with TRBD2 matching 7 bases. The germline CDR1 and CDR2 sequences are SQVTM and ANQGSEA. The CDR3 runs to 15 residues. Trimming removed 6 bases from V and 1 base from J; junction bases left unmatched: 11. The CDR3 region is CSVALGGGFQETQYF. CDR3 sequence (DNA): TGCAGCGTCGCCCTGGGCGGGGGATTCCAAGAGACCCAGTACTTC. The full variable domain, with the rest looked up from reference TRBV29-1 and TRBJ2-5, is SAVISQKPSRDICQRGTSLTIQCQVDSQVTMMFWYRQQPGQSLTLIATANQGSEATYESGFVIDKFPISRPNLTFSTLTVSNMSPEDSSIYLCSVALGGGFQETQYFGPGTRLLVL.

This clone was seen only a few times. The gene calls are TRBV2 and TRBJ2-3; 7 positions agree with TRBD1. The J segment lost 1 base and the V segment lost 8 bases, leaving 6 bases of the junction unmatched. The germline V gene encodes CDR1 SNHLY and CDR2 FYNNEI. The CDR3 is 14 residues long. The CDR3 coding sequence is TGTGCCAGCGGCACAGGGGTCCGCACAGATACGCAGTATTTT. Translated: CASGTGVRTDTQYF.

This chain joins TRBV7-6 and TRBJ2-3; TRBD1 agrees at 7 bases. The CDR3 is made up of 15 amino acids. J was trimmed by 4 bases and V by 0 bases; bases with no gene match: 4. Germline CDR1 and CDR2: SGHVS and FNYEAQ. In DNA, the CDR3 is TGTGCCAGCAGCTTAGCGACAGGGAACGCAGATACGCAGTATTTT. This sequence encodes CASSLATGNADTQYF.

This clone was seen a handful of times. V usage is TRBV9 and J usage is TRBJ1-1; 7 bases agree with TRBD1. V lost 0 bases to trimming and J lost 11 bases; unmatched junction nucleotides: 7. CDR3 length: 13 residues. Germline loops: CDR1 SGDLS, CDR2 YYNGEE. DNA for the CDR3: TGTGCCAGCAGCGTAGGAGGGGGCACGAACGCTTTCTTT. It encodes CASSVGGGTNAFF.

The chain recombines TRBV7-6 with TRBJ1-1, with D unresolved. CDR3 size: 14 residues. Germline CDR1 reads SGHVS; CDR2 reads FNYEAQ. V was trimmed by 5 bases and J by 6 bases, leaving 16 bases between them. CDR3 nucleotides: TGTGCCAGCAGCCTTAGGGAGTTCGGGGCTGAAGCTTTCTTT. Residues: CASSLREFGAEAFF.

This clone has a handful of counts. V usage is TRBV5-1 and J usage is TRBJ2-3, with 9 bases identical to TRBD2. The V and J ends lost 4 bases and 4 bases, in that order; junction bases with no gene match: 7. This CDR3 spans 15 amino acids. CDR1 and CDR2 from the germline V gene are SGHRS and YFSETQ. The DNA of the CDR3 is TGCGCCAGCAGCCTATTAGCGGGAGTCCCAGATACGCAGTATTTT. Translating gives CASSLLAGVPDTQYF. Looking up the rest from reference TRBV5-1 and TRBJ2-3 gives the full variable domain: KAGVTQTPRYLIKTRGQQVTLSCSPISGHRSVSWYQQTPGQGLQFLFEYFSETQRNKGNFPGRFSGRQFSNSRSEMNVSTLELGDSALYLCASSLLAGVPDTQYFGPGTRLTVL.

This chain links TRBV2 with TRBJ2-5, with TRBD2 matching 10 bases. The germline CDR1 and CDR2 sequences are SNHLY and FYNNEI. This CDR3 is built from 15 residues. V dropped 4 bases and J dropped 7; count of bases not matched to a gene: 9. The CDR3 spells CASSVELAGRGTQYF. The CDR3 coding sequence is TGTGCCAGCAGTGTAGAACTAGCGGGGAGGGGGACCCAGTACTTC.

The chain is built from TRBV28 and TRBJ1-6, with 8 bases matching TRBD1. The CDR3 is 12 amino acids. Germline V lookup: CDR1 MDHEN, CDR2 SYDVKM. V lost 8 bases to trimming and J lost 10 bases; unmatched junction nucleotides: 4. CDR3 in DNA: TGTGCCAGCGGACAGGGCGGATCACCCCTCCACTTT. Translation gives CASGQGGSPLHF. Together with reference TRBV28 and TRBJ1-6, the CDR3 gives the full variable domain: DVKVTQSSRYLVKRTGEKVFLECVQDMDHENMFWYRQDPGLGLRLIYFSYDVKMKEKGDIPEGYSVSREKKERFSLILESASTNQTSMYLCASGQGGSPLHFGNGTRLTVT.

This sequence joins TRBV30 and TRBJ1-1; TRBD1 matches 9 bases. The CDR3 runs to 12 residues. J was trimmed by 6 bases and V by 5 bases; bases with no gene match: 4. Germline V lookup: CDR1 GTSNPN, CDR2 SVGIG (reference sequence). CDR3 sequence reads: CAWGTGRPEAFF. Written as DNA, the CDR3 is TGTGCCTGGGGGACAGGGAGGCCTGAAGCTTTCTTT.

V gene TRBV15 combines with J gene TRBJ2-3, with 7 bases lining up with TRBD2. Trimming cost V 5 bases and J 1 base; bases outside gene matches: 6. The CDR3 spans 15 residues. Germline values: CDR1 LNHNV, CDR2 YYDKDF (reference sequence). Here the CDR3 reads CATSGPAGGTDTQYF. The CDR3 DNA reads TGTGCCACCAGCGGCCCGGCGGGGGGCACAGATACGCAGTATTTT.

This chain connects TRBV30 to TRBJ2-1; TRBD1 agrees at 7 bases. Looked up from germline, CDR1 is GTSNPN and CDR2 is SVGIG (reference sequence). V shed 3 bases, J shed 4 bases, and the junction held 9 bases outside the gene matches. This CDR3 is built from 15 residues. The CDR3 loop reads CAWSPTGWVYNEQFF. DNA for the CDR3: TGTGCCTGGAGCCCGACAGGGTGGGTTTACAATGAGCAGTTCTTC. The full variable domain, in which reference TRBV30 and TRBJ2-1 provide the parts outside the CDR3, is SQTIHQWPATLVQPVGSPLSLECTVEGTSNPNLYWYRQAAGRGLQLLFYSVGIGQISSEVPQNLSASRPQDRQFILSSKKLLLSDSGFYLCAWSPTGWVYNEQFFGPGTRLTVL.

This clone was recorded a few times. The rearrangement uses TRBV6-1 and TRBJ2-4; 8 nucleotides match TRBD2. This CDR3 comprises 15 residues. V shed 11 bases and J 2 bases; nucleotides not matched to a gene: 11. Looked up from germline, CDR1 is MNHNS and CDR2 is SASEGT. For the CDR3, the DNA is TGTGCCGCCTCGGCGGGGGGCTCAACCAAAAACATTCAGTACTTC. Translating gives CAASAGGSTKNIQYF.

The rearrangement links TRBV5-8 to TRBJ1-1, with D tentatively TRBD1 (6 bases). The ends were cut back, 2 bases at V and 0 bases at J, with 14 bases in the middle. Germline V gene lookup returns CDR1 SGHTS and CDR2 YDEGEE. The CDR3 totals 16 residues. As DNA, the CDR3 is TGTGCCAGCAGCTTAGGGACACCTTTACTGAACACTGAAGCTTTCTTT. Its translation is CASSLGTPLLNTEAFF.

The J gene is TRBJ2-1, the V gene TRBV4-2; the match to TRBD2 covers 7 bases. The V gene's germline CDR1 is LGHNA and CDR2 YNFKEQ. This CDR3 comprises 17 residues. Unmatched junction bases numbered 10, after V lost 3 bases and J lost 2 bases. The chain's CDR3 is CASSQYPGTNAYNEQFF. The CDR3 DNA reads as TGTGCCAGCAGCCAGTACCCCGGGACTAACGCCTACAATGAGCAGTTCTTC.

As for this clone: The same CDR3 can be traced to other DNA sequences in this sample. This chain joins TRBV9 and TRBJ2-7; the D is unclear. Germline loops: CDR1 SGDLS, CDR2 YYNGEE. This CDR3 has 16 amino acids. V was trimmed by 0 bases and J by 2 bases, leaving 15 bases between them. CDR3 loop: CASSVAPAGRTYEQYF. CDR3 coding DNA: TGTGCCAGCAGCGTAGCCCCTGCAGGCCGTACCTACGAGCAGTACTTC.

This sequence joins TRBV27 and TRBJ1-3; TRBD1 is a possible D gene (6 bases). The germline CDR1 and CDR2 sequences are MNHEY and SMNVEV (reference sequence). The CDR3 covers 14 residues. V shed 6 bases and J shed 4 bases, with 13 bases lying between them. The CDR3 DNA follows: TGTGCCAGCAGATCGACAGGTGAAGGAAACACCATATATTTT. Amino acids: CASRSTGEGNTIYF.

Here the CDR3 DNA reads TGTGCCAGTAGTATAGGGCCGGAGATCTTGAACACTGAAGCTTTCTTT. This codes for CASSIGPEILNTEAFF. J is TRBJ1-1 and V is TRBV19, with D unresolved. Trimming left V 1 base short and J 0 bases short, with 12 bases between. CDR1 is LNHDA, CDR2 SQIVND, per germline (reference sequence). The CDR3 runs to 16 residues.